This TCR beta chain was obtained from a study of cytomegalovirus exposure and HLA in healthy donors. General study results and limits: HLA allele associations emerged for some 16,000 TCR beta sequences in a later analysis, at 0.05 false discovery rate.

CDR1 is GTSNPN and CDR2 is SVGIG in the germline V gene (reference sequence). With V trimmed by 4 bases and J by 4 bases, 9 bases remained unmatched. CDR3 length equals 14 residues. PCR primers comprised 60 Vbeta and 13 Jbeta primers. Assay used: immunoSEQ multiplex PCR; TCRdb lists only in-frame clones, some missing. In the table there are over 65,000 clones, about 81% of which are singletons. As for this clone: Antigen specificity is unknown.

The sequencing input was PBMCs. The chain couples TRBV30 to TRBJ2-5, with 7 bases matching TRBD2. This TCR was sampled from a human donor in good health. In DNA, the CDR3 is TGTGCCTGGACCGGGACTAACTCCGTAGAGACCCAGTACTTC. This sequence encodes CAWTGTNSVETQYF.